This TCR beta chain derives from a study of blood T cell repertoires in COVID-19. Across the study: From the United States, Italy and Spain came samples of acute and convalescent COVID-19. In each case, the material was cDNA or gDNA derived from T cells, B-cell-depleted T cells, or PBMCs.

In the authors' workflow: Amplified reference gene primers provided the basis for estimating nucleated cell counts. Sequencing was performed with immunoSEQ multiplex PCR; in TCRdb, only in-frame clones are kept and a portion is missing. The D gene and trimming were derived from the DNA, and the V and J assignments and clone size from that table. The sample consists of tens of thousands of clones, 65% to 90% of them appearing once. Trimming cost V 4 bases and J 2 bases; bases outside gene matches: 9. This CDR3 spans 16 amino acids. From germline, CDR1 is LGHDT and CDR2 YNNKEL (reference sequence). Sequencing was performed on peripheral blood. The receptor was isolated from a woman aged 55-69 years with acute or convalescent COVID-19. The V gene is TRBV3-1 (or the pseudogene TRBV3-2), the J gene TRBJ2-3; 7 bases align to TRBD1. The CDR3 loop is CASSPDRVRNTDTQYF. The CDR3 DNA follows: TGTGCCAGCAGCCCCGACAGGGTCAGGAACACAGATACGCAGTATTTT.